This T cell receptor beta chain derives from a study of T-cell reconstitution after alpha-beta-depleted transplantation in children. Study outcomes and limitations: Among T cells one year after transplant, newly produced cells accounted for most counts and diversity. Recipient T cells and thymic progenitors that survived gave rise to the high TCRbeta diversity observed at day 60 in some patients.

Preparation of the TCRbeta library involved a method that used unique molecular identifiers. TCRdb re-derived calls from the PCR reads in MiXCR, one entry per CDR3 protein. Of over 85,000 distinct CDR3 sequences in the sample, 6% were seen once. In this sample, this clonotype turned up many times. Its antigen is still unknown. The receptor was derived from a female patient aged 2-10 years who had a stem cell transplant for Fanconi anemia, so the T cells may come from the graft donor. Source: PBMCs, mostly from graft donor cells, taken 60 days after TCRalphabeta/CD19-depleted stem cell transplant.

CDR3 loop: CASSLGQGHNYGYTF. The CDR3 coding sequence is TGTGCCAGCAGCTTAGGACAGGGGCATAACTATGGCTACACCTTC. The chain employs TRBV7-2 and TRBJ1-2; 8 bases are a match to TRBD1. The ends lost 1 base at V and 1 base at J; junction bases unmatched: 2. CDR3 length: 15 amino acids. In germline, CDR1 is SGHTA, CDR2 FQGNSA.